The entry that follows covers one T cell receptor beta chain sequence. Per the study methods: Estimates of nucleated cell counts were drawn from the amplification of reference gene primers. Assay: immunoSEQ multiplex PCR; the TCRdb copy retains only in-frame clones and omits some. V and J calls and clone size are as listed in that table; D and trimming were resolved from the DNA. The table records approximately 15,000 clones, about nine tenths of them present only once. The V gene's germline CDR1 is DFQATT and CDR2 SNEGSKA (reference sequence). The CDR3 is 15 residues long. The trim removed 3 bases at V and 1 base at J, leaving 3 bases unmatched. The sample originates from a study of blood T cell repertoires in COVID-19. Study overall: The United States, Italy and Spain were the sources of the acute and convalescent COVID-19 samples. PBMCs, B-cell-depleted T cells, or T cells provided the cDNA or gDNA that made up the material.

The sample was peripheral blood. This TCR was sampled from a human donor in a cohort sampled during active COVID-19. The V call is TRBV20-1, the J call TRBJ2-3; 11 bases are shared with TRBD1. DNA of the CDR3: TGCAGTGCTAGTCGGGACAGGGGGGGCACAGATACGCAGTATTTT. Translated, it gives CSASRDRGGTDTQYF.